A single sample is the source of the 28 T cell receptor beta chains below, sequenced in a study of T cells in Graves' hyperthyroidism and ophthalmopathy. Researchers took RNA transcripts and amplified the TCR beta CDR3 regions from them. Researchers ran a first-round RT-PCR on the TCR CDR3 using the HTBI primer set. TCRdb re-derived calls from the multiplex PCR reads in MiXCR, one entry per CDR3 protein. The table lists more than 500,000 distinct CDR3 sequences, roughly 14% of them singletons. Sequencing was carried out using blood. These receptors were taken from a woman aged 40 to 50 with Graves' ophthalmopathy.

CDR3 in amino acids: CASSSARGREETQYF. The CDR3 bases are TGTGCCAGCAGCTCCGCCCGGGGAAGGGAAGAGACCCAGTACTTC. The chain combines TRBV11-2 with TRBJ2-5; D might be TRBD2 (5 bases). The V end was cut by 4 bases, the J end by 3 bases, with 15 bases between. The CDR3 is 15 residues long. Germline-derived CDR1 and CDR2 are SGHAT and FQNNGV.

This clonotype was found many times. The genes are TRBV20-1 and TRBJ2-2, with 8 bases identical to TRBD2. The CDR3 has 14 residues. Germline V CDR1 and CDR2: DFQATT, SNEGSKA (reference sequence). V was pared by 6 bases and J by 5 bases, with 8 bases of the junction left unmatched. The CDR3 region is CSAGTSGGTGELFF. The CDR3 region has the DNA TGCAGTGCGGGGACTAGTGGGGGAACCGGGGAGCTGTTTTTT.

At least ten counts were recorded for this clonotype. V gene TRBV7-6 combines with J gene TRBJ1-3; possibly TRBD1 for D (5 bases). The germline V gene has CDR1 SGHVS and CDR2 FNYEAQ. The CDR3 sequence is 16 residues long. V was pared by 5 bases and J by 0 bases, with 14 bases between. The CDR3 DNA reads TGTGCCAGCAGCCCGACAGCTACAACCTCTGGAAACACCATATATTTT. Translating gives CASSPTATTSGNTIYF.

This clonotype occurred many times. The chain is built from TRBV28 and TRBJ1-2; D is unresolved. The V gene lost 5 bases and the J gene lost 5 bases, with 12 bases spanning the gap. Germline-derived CDR1 and CDR2 are MDHEN and SYDVKM. This CDR3 spans 13 amino acids. The CDR3 nucleotides read TGTGCCAGCAGTCCATACAAATTATATGGCTACACCTTC. It encodes CASSPYKLYGYTF.

This clonotype was observed at least ten times. The DNA of the CDR3 is TGTGCCAGCAGTTACCCAGTCCACGGGGAGCTGTTTTTT. This encodes CASSYPVHGELFF. The chain links TRBV6-2 or TRBV6-3 to TRBJ2-2; D uncertain. Deletions cut 2 bases from V and 7 bases from J, with 8 bases between. Germline CDR1 reads MNHEY; CDR2 reads SVGEGT. The CDR3 runs to 13 residues.

In this sample, this clonotype turned up many times. The V call is TRBV7-8, the J call TRBJ2-5; 8 bases map to TRBD2. Germline assignment: CDR1 SGHVS and CDR2 FQNEAQ. The CDR3 contains 17 residues. V was pared by 3 bases and J by 6 bases, with 15 bases of the junction left unmatched. The CDR3 spells CASSLRRAGTRDKTQYF. The CDR3 nucleotides are TGTGCCAGCAGCTTGAGGAGGGCCGGGACTAGGGATAAGACCCAGTACTTC.

This clonotype came up many times. The gene calls are TRBV12-3 or TRBV12-4 and TRBJ2-7, with D possibly matching TRBD1 (5 bases). With 7 bases removed from V and 5 bases from J, the gap between germline ends came to 12 bases. The CDR3 loop spans 12 amino acids. The CDR3 DNA reads TGTGCCAGCACCCAGGGCAGGGACGAGCAGTACTTC. Its protein is CASTQGRDEQYF.

This clonotype has more than one count but fewer than ten. The rearrangement joins TRBV4-1 to TRBJ1-1; no reliable D call. Trimming stripped 0 bases from V and 13 bases from J, with 15 bases between. The CDR3 is 13 residues long. In germline, CDR1 is MGHRA, CDR2 YSYEKL. CDR3 DNA: TGCGCCAGCAGCCAAGATCGCGGGAACACTGATTTCTTT. It codes for CASSQDRGNTDFF.

The chain couples TRBV12-5 to TRBJ2-5; D is ambiguous. V gave up 7 bases and J gave up 1 base, with 16 bases separating them. CDR1 is LGHNT and CDR2 is FRNRAP in the germline V gene. This CDR3 spans 15 amino acids. This CDR3 is CASVARNRAQETQYF. CDR3 sequence (DNA): TGTGCTAGTGTGGCACGCAACAGAGCCCAAGAGACCCAGTACTTC. The full variable domain, its missing parts supplied by reference TRBV12-5 and TRBJ2-5, is DARVTQTPRHKVTEMGQEVTMRCQPILGHNTVFWYRQTMMQGLELLAYFRNRAPLDDSGMPKDRFSAEMPDATLATLKIQPSEPRDSAVYFCASVARNRAQETQYFGPGTRLLVL.

This clonotype was seen many times. V is TRBV12-5 and J is TRBJ2-5, with a tentative D call TRBD1 (6 bases). The germline gives CDR1 LGHNT, CDR2 FRNRAP. The CDR3 runs to 15 residues. The V gene lost 3 bases and the J gene lost 5 bases, with 16 bases spanning the gap. The CDR3 sequence is CASGFQGRGPETQYF. The CDR3 DNA sequence: TGTGCTAGTGGTTTTCAGGGGCGCGGCCCCGAGACCCAGTACTTC.

This clonotype was seen at least ten times. This chain joins TRBV12-3 or TRBV12-4 and TRBJ2-2; tentative D call: TRBD2 (7 bases). The CDR3 extends over 14 amino acids. The V gene lost 7 bases and the J gene lost 4 bases, with 13 bases spanning the gap. The DNA of the CDR3 is TGTGCCAGCACCCAAAGGGGGGGCACCGGGGAGCTGTTTTTT. This sequence encodes CASTQRGGTGELFF.

The table lists this clonotype with many counts. The chain recombines TRBV12-3 or TRBV12-4 with TRBJ2-2, with D unclear. The CDR3 is made up of 15 amino acids. V dropped 3 bases and J dropped 2 bases, with 10 bases sitting between them. In DNA form, the CDR3 reads TGTGCCAGCAGTTTTAATCCGCAAAACACCGGGGAGCTGTTTTTT. This sequence encodes CASSFNPQNTGELFF.

This clonotype was recorded many times. This chain links TRBV20-1 with TRBJ1-2; 9 positions agree with TRBD1. This CDR3 region has 13 residues. V was pared by 6 bases and J by 5 bases, with 7 bases of the junction left unmatched. Per the germline V gene, CDR1 is DFQATT and CDR2 is SNEGSKA (reference sequence). The CDR3 DNA is TGCAGTGCCCCTGAGGACAGGGGTTATGGCTACACCTTC. Its protein product is CSAPEDRGYGYTF.

Many counts were recorded for this clonotype. The chain joins TRBV27 to TRBJ2-7; 7 bases line up with TRBD1. In germline, CDR1 is MNHEY, CDR2 SMNVEV (reference sequence). CDR3 size: 14 residues. The V and J ends lost 8 bases and 6 bases, in that order; junction bases with no gene match: 13. The CDR3 DNA is TGTGCCAGCTACAGCGACAGGGCTTTGGGCGAGCAGTACTTC. Protein: CASYSDRALGEQYF.

The V call is TRBV20-1, the J call TRBJ2-5, with D perhaps assigned TRBD1 or TRBD2 (5 bases each). This CDR3 is built from 15 residues. Germline V CDR1 and CDR2: DFQATT, SNEGSKA (reference sequence). Trimming took off 0 bases at V and 5 bases at J, with 16 bases between the two ends. CDR3 in amino acids: CSARDRRDPRETQYF. As DNA, the CDR3 is TGCAGTGCTAGAGACCGCCGGGACCCACGGGAGACCCAGTACTTC.

This clonotype has at least ten counts. The chain combines TRBV12-3 or TRBV12-4 with TRBJ2-7, with D unclear. V lost 3 bases and J 2 bases, leaving 8 bases between the germline ends. The CDR3 sequence is 13 residues long. DNA of the CDR3: TGTGCCAGCAGTTTGGGCAGCCCCTACGAGCAGTACTTC. Residues: CASSLGSPYEQYF.

This clonotype occurred many times. This chain connects TRBV19 to TRBJ1-2; no definite D call. The CDR3 totals 15 residues. Germline CDR1 and CDR2: LNHDA and SQIVND (reference sequence). Trimming left V 1 base short and J 4 bases short, with 13 bases between. The CDR3 DNA follows: TGTGCCAGTAGTATAGGAGGAGGCAGCGGCTATGGCTACACCTTC. Translation gives CASSIGGGSGYGYTF. Full variable domain (rest looked up from reference TRBV19 and TRBJ1-2): DGGITQSPKYLFRKEGQNVTLSCEQNLNHDAMYWYRQDPGQGLRLIYYSQIVNDFQKGDIAEGYSVSREKKESFPLTVTSAQKNPTAFYLCASSIGGGSGYGYTFGSGTRLTVV.

The V and J genes are TRBV5-6 and TRBJ2-5; 9 bases align to TRBD1. The CDR3 extends over 15 amino acids. Germline V gene data show CDR1 as SGHDT and CDR2 as YYEEEE. Trimming removed 5 bases from V and 7 bases from J; junction bases left unmatched: 12. The chain's CDR3 is CASSQTGTGYGTQYF. For the CDR3, the DNA is TGTGCCAGCAGTCAGACCGGGACAGGGTATGGGACCCAGTACTTC.

The rearrangement joins TRBV19 to TRBJ1-5, with D hard to call. Between the trimmed V and J ends, which lost 8 bases and 1 base, there was a span of 21 bases. Per the germline V gene, CDR1 is LNHDA and CDR2 is SQIVND (reference sequence). CDR3 size: 17 residues. The DNA of the CDR3 is TGTGCCAGTGCTGTGGCGGGCTGGCAGATCAGCAATCAGCCCCAGCATTTT. Protein: CASAVAGWQISNQPQHF.

The chain has TRBV6-2 or TRBV6-3 and TRBJ2-7; D remains ambiguous. V lost 7 bases, J lost 1 base, and 14 bases lay in between. The CDR3 sequence is 14 residues long. Germline CDR1 and CDR2: MNHEY and SVGEGT. CDR3: CASKFTAVSYEQYF. The CDR3 bases are TGTGCCAGCAAATTTACGGCGGTATCCTACGAGCAGTACTTC.

This clonotype occurred many times. This chain links TRBV5-1 with TRBJ1-1; possible D gene TRBD1, 6 bases. Germline CDR1 reads SGHRS; CDR2 reads YFSETQ. V was pared by 5 bases and J by 2 bases, with 13 bases between. This CDR3 is built from 14 residues. Here the CDR3 DNA reads TGCGCCAGCAGTGCGGACAGAACAAACACTGAAGCTTTCTTT. This encodes CASSADRTNTEAFF.

Concerning this clonotype itself: A much larger clone lies a single base off, so this may be a read error. V is TRBV20-1 and J is TRBJ2-7; 9 positions match TRBD2. The V segment lost 7 bases and the J segment 3 bases; nucleotides outside the gene matches: 7. The V gene's germline CDR1 is DFQATT and CDR2 SNEGSKA (reference sequence). This CDR3 is built from 13 residues. The CDR3 bases are TGCAGTGGAGGCGCGGGGGGGATCTACGAGCAGTACTTC. This translates into CSGGAGGIYEQYF.

In this sample, this clonotype turned up many times. The chain has TRBV11-1 and TRBJ2-7, with 13 bases lining up with TRBD2. Germline V gives CDR1 SGHAT, CDR2 FQDESV (reference sequence). This CDR3 region has 16 residues. V trimming: 5 bases; J trimming: 3 bases; junction bases outside the gene matches: 7. CDR3 loop: CASSPPGTSGIYEQYF. DNA for the CDR3: TGTGCCAGCAGCCCCCCCGGGACTAGCGGGATCTACGAGCAGTACTTC.

This clonotype was seen at least ten times. The gene calls are TRBV6-2 or TRBV6-3 and TRBJ1-5, with 8 bases that match TRBD1. CDR1 and CDR2 (germline): MNHEY, SVGEGT. Trimming took 6 bases from V and 6 from J; bases not matched to a gene: 7. CDR3 length: 14 amino acids. The CDR3 DNA follows: TGTGCCAGCAGCCCCGGACAGGGAGTTCAGCCCCAGCATTTT. This sequence encodes CASSPGQGVQPQHF.

This clonotype has a count of ten or more. The chain recombines TRBV12-3 or TRBV12-4 with TRBJ2-5; TRBD2 agrees at 16 bases. The CDR3 contains 17 residues. The J segment lost 5 bases and the V segment lost 7 bases, leaving 10 bases of the junction unmatched. CDR3 sequence: CASTLGLAGGHLETQYF. CDR3 DNA: TGTGCCAGCACCCTGGGACTAGCGGGAGGGCATCTGGAGACCCAGTACTTC.

The sample holds a few counts of this clonotype. The chain carries TRBV18 and TRBJ1-1; 10 nucleotides agree with TRBD1. Unmatched junction bases numbered 8, after V lost 3 bases and J lost 10 bases. Germline V gene data show CDR1 as KGHSH and CDR2 as LQKENI. The CDR3 is 14 residues long. The CDR3 loop is CASSPQDRGKVAFF. Written as DNA, the CDR3 is TGTGCCAGCTCACCGCAGGACAGGGGGAAGGTAGCTTTCTTT.

This clonotype was counted at least ten times. The V and J genes are TRBV7-8 and TRBJ2-6; a weak D match, TRBD1 (6 bases). The CDR3 is 16 residues long. From germline, CDR1 is SGHVS and CDR2 FQNEAQ. Trimming cost V 1 base and J 0 bases, with 7 bases left between them. The CDR3 reads CASSLGQVSGANVLTF. For the CDR3, the DNA is TGTGCCAGCAGCTTAGGACAGGTCTCTGGGGCCAACGTCCTGACTTTC.

The chain recombines TRBV6-2 or TRBV6-3 with TRBJ2-2, with D possibly being TRBD2 (5 bases). V was cut by 6 bases and J by 7 bases, with 24 bases left in between. Germline CDR1 reads MNHEY; CDR2 reads SVGEGT. This CDR3 contains 17 residues. The CDR3 coding sequence is TGTGCCAGCAGCCGAGGCGGAGGCCCCCCTGTGAGCGGGGAGCTGTTTTTT. Its protein is CASSRGGGPPVSGELFF.